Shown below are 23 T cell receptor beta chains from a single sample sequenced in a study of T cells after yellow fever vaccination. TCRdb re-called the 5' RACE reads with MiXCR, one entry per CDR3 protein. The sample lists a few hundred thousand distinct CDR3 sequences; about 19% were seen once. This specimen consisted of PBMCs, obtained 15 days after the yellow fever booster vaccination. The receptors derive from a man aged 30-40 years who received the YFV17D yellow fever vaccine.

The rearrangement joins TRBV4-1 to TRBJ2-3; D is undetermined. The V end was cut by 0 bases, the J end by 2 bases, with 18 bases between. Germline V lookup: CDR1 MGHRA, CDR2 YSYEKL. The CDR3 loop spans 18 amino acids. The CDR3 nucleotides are TGCGCCAGCAGCCAAGACCCATCCCGACCCAGAGACACAGATACGCAGTATTTT. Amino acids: CASSQDPSRPRDTDTQYF.

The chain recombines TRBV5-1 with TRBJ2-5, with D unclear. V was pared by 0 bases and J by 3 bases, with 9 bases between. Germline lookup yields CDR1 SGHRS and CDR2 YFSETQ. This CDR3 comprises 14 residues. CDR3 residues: CASSLAPSEETQYF. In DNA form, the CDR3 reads TGCGCCAGCAGCTTGGCCCCCAGTGAAGAGACCCAGTACTTC.

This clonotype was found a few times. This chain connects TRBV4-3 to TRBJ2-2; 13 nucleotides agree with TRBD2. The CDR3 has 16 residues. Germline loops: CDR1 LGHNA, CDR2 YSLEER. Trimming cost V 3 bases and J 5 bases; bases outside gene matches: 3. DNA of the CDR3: TGCGCCAGCAGCCAGGGGACTAGCGGGAAGACCGGGGAGCTGTTTTTT. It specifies CASSQGTSGKTGELFF.

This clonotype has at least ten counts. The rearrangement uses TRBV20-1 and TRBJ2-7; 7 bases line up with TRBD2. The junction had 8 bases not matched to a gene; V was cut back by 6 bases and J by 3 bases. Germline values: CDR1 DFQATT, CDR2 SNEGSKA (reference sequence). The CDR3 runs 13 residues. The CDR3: CSALGGWFYEQYF. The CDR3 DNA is TGCAGTGCCCTGGGGGGGTGGTTCTACGAGCAGTACTTC.

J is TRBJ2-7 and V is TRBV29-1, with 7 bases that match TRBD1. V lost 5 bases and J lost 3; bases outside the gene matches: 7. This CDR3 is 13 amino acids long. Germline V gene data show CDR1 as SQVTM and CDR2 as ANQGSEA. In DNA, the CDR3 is TGCAGCGTTTCCTCGGGACAGATCTACGAGCAGTACTTC. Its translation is CSVSSGQIYEQYF.

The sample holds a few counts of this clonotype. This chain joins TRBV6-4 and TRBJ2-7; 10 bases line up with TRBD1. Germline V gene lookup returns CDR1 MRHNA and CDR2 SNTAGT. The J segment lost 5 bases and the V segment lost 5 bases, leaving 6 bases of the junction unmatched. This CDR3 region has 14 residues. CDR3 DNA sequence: TGTGCCAGCAGTTCGGGACAGGGGTTGAACGAGCAGTACTTC. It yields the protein CASSSGQGLNEQYF.

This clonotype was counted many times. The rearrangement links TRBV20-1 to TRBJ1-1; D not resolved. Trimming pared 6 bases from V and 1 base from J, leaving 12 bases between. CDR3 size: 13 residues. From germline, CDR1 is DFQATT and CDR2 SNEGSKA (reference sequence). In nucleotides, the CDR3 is TGCAGTGCAGCGGTAGGAGGGAACACTGAAGCTTTCTTT. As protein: CSAAVGGNTEAFF.

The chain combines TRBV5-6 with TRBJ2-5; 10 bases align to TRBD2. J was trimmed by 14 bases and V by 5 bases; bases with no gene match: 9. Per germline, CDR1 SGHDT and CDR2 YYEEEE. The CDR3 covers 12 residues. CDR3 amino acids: CASRLTSGALYF. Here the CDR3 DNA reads TGTGCCAGCAGACTTACTAGCGGGGCCCTATACTTC.

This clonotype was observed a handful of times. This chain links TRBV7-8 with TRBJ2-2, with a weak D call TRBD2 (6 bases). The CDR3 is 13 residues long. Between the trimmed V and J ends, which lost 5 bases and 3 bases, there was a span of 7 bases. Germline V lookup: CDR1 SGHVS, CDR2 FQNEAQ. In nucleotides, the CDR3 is TGTGCCAGCAGCGGAGGGTACACCGGGGAGCTGTTTTTT. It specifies CASSGGYTGELFF. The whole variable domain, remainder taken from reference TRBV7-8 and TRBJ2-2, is GAGVSQSPRYKVAKRGQDVALRCDPISGHVSLFWYQQALGQGPEFLTYFQNEAQLDKSGLPSDRFFAERPEGSVSTLKIQRTQQEDSAVYLCASSGGYTGELFFGEGSRLTVL.

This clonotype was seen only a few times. CDR3 nucleotides: TGTGCCAGCTCACCTTCCCACTCAGGGGATACGCAGTATTTT. Translating gives CASSPSHSGDTQYF. The chain uses TRBV18 and TRBJ2-3, with D possibly TRBD1 on 5 matching bases. The CDR3 sequence is 14 residues long. V was clipped by 3 bases and J by 6 bases, with 13 bases between them. Germline V lookup: CDR1 KGHSH, CDR2 LQKENI.

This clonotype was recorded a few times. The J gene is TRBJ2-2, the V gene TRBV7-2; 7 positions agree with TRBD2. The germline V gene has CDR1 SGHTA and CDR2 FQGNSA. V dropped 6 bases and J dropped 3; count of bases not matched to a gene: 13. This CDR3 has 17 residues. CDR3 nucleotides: TGTGCCAGCAGAGAGAAGTTGAGCGGGGCCCACACCGGGGAGCTGTTTTTT. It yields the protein CASREKLSGAHTGELFF.

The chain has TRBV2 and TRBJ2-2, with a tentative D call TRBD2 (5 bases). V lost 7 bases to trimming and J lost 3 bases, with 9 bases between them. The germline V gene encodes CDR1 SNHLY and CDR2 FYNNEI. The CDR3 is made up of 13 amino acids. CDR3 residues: CASKQRHTGELFF. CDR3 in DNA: TGTGCCAGCAAACAGCGGCACACCGGGGAGCTGTTTTTT.

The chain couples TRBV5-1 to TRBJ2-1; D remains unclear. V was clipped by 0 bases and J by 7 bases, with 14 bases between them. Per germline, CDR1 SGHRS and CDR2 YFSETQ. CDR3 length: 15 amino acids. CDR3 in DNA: TGCGCCAGCAGCTTGGTATTAGGGTTTGTAAATGAGCAGTTCTTC. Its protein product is CASSLVLGFVNEQFF.

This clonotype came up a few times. The CDR3 bases are TGCAGTATGCTATCGGGATCGGCTTTCTTT. The encoded protein is CSMLSGSAFF. The V call is TRBV20-1, the J call TRBJ1-1; D uncertain. There are 10 residues in the CDR3. Looked up from germline, CDR1 is DFQATT and CDR2 is SNEGSKA (reference sequence). V dropped 8 bases and J dropped 11 bases, with 15 bases sitting between them.

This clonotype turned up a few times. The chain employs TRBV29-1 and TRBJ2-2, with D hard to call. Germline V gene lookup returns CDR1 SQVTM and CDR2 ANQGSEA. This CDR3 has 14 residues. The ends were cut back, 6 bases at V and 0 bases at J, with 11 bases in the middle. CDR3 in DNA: TGCAGCGTCCATGACCCCTCGAACACCGGGGAGCTGTTTTTT. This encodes CSVHDPSNTGELFF.

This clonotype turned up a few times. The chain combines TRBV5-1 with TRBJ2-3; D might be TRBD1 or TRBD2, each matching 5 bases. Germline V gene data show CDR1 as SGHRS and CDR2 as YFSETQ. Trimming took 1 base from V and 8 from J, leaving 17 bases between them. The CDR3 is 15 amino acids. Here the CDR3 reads CASSLHGASSGTQYF. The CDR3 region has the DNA TGCGCCAGCAGCTTGCACGGGGCATCCTCGGGTACGCAGTATTTT.

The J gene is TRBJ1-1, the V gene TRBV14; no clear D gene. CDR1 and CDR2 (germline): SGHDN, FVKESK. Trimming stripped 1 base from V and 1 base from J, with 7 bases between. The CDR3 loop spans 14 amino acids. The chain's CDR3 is CASSQAVPNTEAFF. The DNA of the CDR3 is TGTGCCAGCAGCCAAGCCGTCCCGAACACTGAAGCTTTCTTT. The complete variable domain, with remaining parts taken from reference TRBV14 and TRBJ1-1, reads EAGVTQFPSHSVIEKGQTVTLRCDPISGHDNLYWYRRVMGKEIKFLLHFVKESKQDESGMPNNRFLAERTGGTYSTLKVQPAELEDSGVYFCASSQAVPNTEAFFGQGTRLTVV.

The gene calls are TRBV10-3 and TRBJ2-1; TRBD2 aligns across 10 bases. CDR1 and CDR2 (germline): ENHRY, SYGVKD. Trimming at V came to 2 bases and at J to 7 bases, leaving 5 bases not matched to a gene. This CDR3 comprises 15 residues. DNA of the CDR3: TGTGCCATCAGTGAGGCTAGCGGGAGTCCAAATGAGCAGTTCTTC. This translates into CAISEASGSPNEQFF.

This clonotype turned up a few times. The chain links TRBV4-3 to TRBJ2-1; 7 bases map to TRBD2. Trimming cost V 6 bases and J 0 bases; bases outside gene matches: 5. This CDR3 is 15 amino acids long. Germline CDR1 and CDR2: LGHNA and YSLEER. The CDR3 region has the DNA TGCGCCAGCAGAACTAGCGTTAGCTCCTACAATGAGCAGTTCTTC. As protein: CASRTSVSSYNEQFF.

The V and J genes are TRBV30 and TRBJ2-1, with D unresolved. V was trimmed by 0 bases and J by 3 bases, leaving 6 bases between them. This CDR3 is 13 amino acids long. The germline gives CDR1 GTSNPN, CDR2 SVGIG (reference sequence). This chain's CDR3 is CAWSVLFYNEQFF. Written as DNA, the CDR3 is TGTGCCTGGAGTGTACTTTTCTACAATGAGCAGTTCTTC.

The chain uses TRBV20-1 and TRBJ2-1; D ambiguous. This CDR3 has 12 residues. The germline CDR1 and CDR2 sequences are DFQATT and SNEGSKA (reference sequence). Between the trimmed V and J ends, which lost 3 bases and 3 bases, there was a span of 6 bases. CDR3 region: CSASKVYNEQFF. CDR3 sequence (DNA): TGCAGTGCTAGTAAAGTCTACAATGAGCAGTTCTTC.

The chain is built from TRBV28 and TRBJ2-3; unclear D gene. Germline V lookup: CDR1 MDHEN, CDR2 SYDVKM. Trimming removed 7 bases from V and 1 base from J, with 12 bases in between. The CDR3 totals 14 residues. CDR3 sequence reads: CASITVPGTDTQYF. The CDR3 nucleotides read TGTGCCAGCATAACCGTTCCGGGCACAGATACGCAGTATTTT.

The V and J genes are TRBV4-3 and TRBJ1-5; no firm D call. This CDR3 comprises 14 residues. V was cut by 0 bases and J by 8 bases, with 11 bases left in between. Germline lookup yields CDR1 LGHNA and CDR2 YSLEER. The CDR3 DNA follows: TGCGCCAGCAGCCAAGATACCCGAGGAGAGCCCCAGCATTTT. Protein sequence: CASSQDTRGEPQHF.